This TCR beta chain was sequenced for a study of blood T cells in healthy people across ages. This CDR3 comprises 16 residues. Germline trimming cut 0 bases from V and 4 bases from J; bases unmatched to any gene: 6. Germline values: CDR1 DFQATT, CDR2 SNEGSKA (reference sequence). With regard to this clonotype: What it binds is unknown.

A sample-barcoded 5' primer and a J-beta primer mix were used in a second PCR of roughly 7 to 11 cycles. A single record per CDR3 protein comes from TCRdb applying MiXCR to the 5' RACE reads. The repertoire holds 790,000 or so distinct CDR3 sequences, with around 50% as singletons. Study results and caveats: Since the PBMCs were unsorted, naive and antigen-experienced cells could not be conclusively compared. TCR beta diversity per million T cells fell roughly linearly with age.

V is TRBV20-1 and J is TRBJ1-6; 7 bases line up with TRBD1. The sequencing input was blood. The TCR was taken from a man older than 75 in good health. CDR3 nucleotide sequence: TGCAGTGCTAGAGAAGGGGGACAGCAATATAATTCACCCCTCCACTTT. Translation: CSAREGGQQYNSPLHF.